Detailed here is one T cell receptor beta chain. Antigen: not known. V lost 6 bases to trimming and J lost 6 bases; unmatched junction nucleotides: 15. This CDR3 contains 17 residues. CDR1 is LNHDA, CDR2 SQIVND, per germline (reference sequence). Produced via immunoSEQ multiplex PCR; TCRdb's table is partial and in-frame only. The data hold about 15,000 clones, with 85% to 95% observed a single time. Every depressed patient was matched in pairs with a non-depressed control on sex, age, current smoking status and body mass index. For at least 8 weeks, patients took no psychiatric medication. The record originates from a study of untreated major depressive disorder. Study results and limitations: TRBV25-01 and TRBV02-01 usage differences were not statistically significant. Depressed patients' CD4+ T cells carried increased TRBV05-01 (Vbeta 5.1) usage versus control CD4+ T cells.

This sequence originates from a woman in her 30s with major depressive disorder. The source material was CD4+ T cells from PBMCs. V usage is TRBV19 and J usage is TRBJ2-2; 8 nucleotides line up with TRBD2. The CDR3 region is CASRGIGGRRTPGELFF. The CDR3 DNA is TGTGCCAGTAGGGGGATCGGCGGGAGGCGAACACCCGGGGAGCTGTTTTTT. Full variable domain (missing parts from reference TRBV19 and TRBJ2-2): DGGITQSPKYLFRKEGQNVTLSCEQNLNHDAMYWYRQDPGQGLRLIYYSQIVNDFQKGDIAEGYSVSREKKESFPLTVTSAQKNPTAFYLCASRGIGGRRTPGELFFGEGSRLTVL.